This TCR beta chain stems from a study of shared clonotypes between healthy human individuals. The V gene lost 4 bases and the J gene lost 6 bases, with 11 bases spanning the gap. The CDR3 is 13 amino acids. CDR1 is SGHDT, CDR2 YYEEEE, per germline. General observations from the study: Four donors held about 4.6% of naive CD4 clonotypes in common.

There are a few counts of this clone. The antigen is undetermined. Here immunoSEQ multiplex PCR was the method, and the copy in TCRdb shows in-frame clones only, minus some. The profile covers 2 million to 2.5 million clones, with 85% to 95% appearing a single time and 0.37% taken by the ten largest. The receptor was isolated from a man aged 18 to 29 in good health. Some clones in this sample may be carry-over from other donors' samples. The sample was naive CD4+ T cells from PBMCs. Subset: CD45RA+ positively selected. This sequence joins TRBV5-6 and TRBJ1-5, with D tentatively TRBD1 (6 bases). CDR3 bases: TGTGCCAGCAGCGCGGACAGCCGTCAGCCCCAGCATTTT. Its translation: CASSADSRQPQHF. Using reference TRBV5-6 and TRBJ1-5 for the parts outside the CDR3, the full variable domain is DAGVTQSPTHLIKTRGQQVTLRCSPKSGHDTVSWYQQALGQGPQFIFQYYEEEERQRGNFPDRFSGHQFPNYSSELNVNALLLGDSALYLCASSADSRQPQHFGDGTRLSIL.